This T cell receptor (beta chain) was profiled in a study of cytomegalovirus exposure and HLA in healthy donors. Notes on the study in general: Usually a TCR sequence was rare, but some public TCRs were found in many donors.

CDR1 SGDLS and CDR2 YYNGEE come from the germline V gene. V was pared by 3 bases and J by 5 bases, with 10 bases of the junction left unmatched. The CDR3 has 16 amino acids. Concerning this clone: Its antigen is as yet unknown.

60 Vbeta and 13 Jbeta primers were used in PCR. Clones were sequenced by immunoSEQ multiplex PCR, and TCRdb holds only the in-frame ones, with some missing. The data show roughly 73,000 clones, 75% to 80% seen once. Though nominally healthy at sampling, donors likely had unrecorded immune exposures. Sequenced material: PBMCs. The chain recombines TRBV9 with TRBJ2-3; 9 nucleotides agree with TRBD2. The TCR comes from a middle-aged man in good health and CMV-seronegative. CDR3 residues: CASSEILAGGRDTQYF. In nucleotides, the CDR3 is TGTGCCAGCAGCGAGATCCTCGCGGGGGGGCGAGATACGCAGTATTTT. Full variable domain (outside the CDR3, taken from reference TRBV9 and TRBJ2-3): DSGVTQTPKHLITATGQRVTLRCSPRSGDLSVYWYQQSLDQGLQFLIQYYNGEERAKGNILERFSAQQFPDLHSELNLSSLELGDSALYFCASSEILAGGRDTQYFGPGTRLTVL.